Listed here are 9 T cell receptor beta chains from one sample, sequenced in a study of blood T cell repertoires in COVID-19 (dated by TCRdb to the early 2020s). The library was obtained by the immunoSEQ multiplex PCR assay. TCRdb retrieved this table from immuneACCESS and kept in-frame rearrangements only. Not all clones are present; in checked studies, unresolved V genes account for under half, and no reason is known for the remainder. The sample has under 350,000 clones on record, 86% of them singletons. Jointly, the top ten make up approximately 4.6% of the sample. The sample comprised PBMCs or T cells enriched from blood (not recorded which). The receptors originated from a woman in her 40s with acute COVID-19.

The rearrangement joins TRBV29-1 to TRBJ2-7; D gene ambiguous. V lost 6 bases, J lost 4 bases, and 10 bases lay in between. Germline V gives CDR1 SQVTM, CDR2 ANQGSEA. The CDR3 is made up of 11 amino acids. The CDR3 region has the DNA TGCAGCGTAGAATCCTATTACGAGCAGTACTTC. It encodes CSVESYYEQYF.

In this sample, this clone turned up once. The genes are TRBV18 and TRBJ1-5; 7 bases line up with TRBD1. V lost 5 bases, J lost 5 bases, and 6 bases stayed unmatched. The germline gives CDR1 KGHSH, CDR2 LQKENI. The CDR3 extends over 14 amino acids. The CDR3 coding sequence is TGTGCCAGCTCAGCGACAGGGTCGGATCAGCCCCAGCATTTT. Translated: CASSATGSDQPQHF.

The rearrangement links TRBV19 to TRBJ1-2; D unclear. Germline assignment: CDR1 LNHDA and CDR2 SQIVND (reference sequence). The germline V and J ends were trimmed by 4 bases and 0 bases, with 15 bases remaining between them. The CDR3 spans 16 residues. The CDR3, as DNA: TGTGCCAGTAGTACCCCTAGGAGCCAGCCTAACTATGGCTACACCTTC. Amino acid sequence: CASSTPRSQPNYGYTF. The full variable domain, rest sourced from reference TRBV19 and TRBJ1-2, is DGGITQSPKYLFRKEGQNVTLSCEQNLNHDAMYWYRQDPGQGLRLIYYSQIVNDFQKGDIAEGYSVSREKKESFPLTVTSAQKNPTAFYLCASSTPRSQPNYGYTFGSGTRLTVV.

This chain links TRBV18 with TRBJ2-5; 7 bases align to TRBD2. Trimming took 4 bases from V and 2 from J; bases not matched to a gene: 4. Germline CDR1 and CDR2: KGHSH and LQKENI. The CDR3 runs to 14 residues. The CDR3: CASSRGLPQETQYF. DNA of the CDR3: TGTGCCAGCTCACGGGGACTACCACAAGAGACCCAGTACTTC.

V is TRBV5-1 and J is TRBJ2-3; tentatively, D is TRBD2 (6 bases). The CDR3 totals 17 residues. V lost 1 base and J 3 bases, leaving 18 bases between the germline ends. CDR1 SGHRS and CDR2 YFSETQ come from the germline V gene. CDR3 amino acids: CASSLSGSAGITDTQYF. The DNA for the CDR3 is TGCGCCAGCAGCTTGAGCGGGTCTGCGGGAATAACAGATACGCAGTATTTT.

The V and J genes are TRBV5-1 and TRBJ2-6, with D maybe TRBD2 (5 bases). V shed 7 bases and J shed 0 bases, with 20 bases lying between them. Germline CDR1 and CDR2: SGHRS and YFSETQ. The CDR3 totals 18 residues. CDR3 protein: CASGRGTGWDSGANVLTF. In DNA, the CDR3 is TGCGCCAGCGGACGGGGAACGGGGTGGGACTCTGGGGCCAACGTCCTGACTTTC.

The chain combines TRBV5-4 with TRBJ1-1; 7 bases agree with TRBD1. The CDR3 is made up of 16 amino acids. Germline V lookup: CDR1 SGHNT, CDR2 YYREEE (reference sequence). V was clipped by 0 bases and J by 7 bases; unmatched bases: 12. The DNA for the CDR3 is TGTGCCAGCAGCTTGGGCCCTGGACAGGCACCCTTTGAAGCTTTCTTT. Amino acid sequence: CASSLGPGQAPFEAFF.

The chain recombines TRBV6-1 with TRBJ1-1; D gene uncertain. The germline V gene encodes CDR1 MNHNS and CDR2 SASEGT. The CDR3 runs to 16 residues. The V end lost 4 bases, the J end lost 0 bases, and 15 bases lay between the germline ends. The CDR3 DNA reads as TGTGCCAGCAGTGGGGGAGACACCCGGATGAACACTGAAGCTTTCTTT. Residues: CASSGGDTRMNTEAFF.

The J gene is TRBJ2-1, the V gene TRBV7-9; 7 bases are shared with TRBD2. J lost 0 bases, V lost 3 bases, and 5 bases had no gene match. CDR1 is SEHNR and CDR2 is FQNEAQ in the germline V gene (reference sequence). The CDR3 loop spans 16 amino acids. CDR3 residues: CASSLGGSTSYNEQFF. DNA for the CDR3: TGTGCCAGCAGCTTGGGGGGGTCCACCTCCTACAATGAGCAGTTCTTC.